This T cell receptor beta chain is drawn from a study of Graves' ophthalmopathy and Graves' hyperthyroidism. Looking at the study overall: No treatment had been given when peripheral blood was collected at initial diagnosis. General study findings and limits: Forecasting of ophthalmopathy progression by the model achieved less than 71% sensitivity and roughly 75% specificity.

From RNA, the CDR3 regions of TCR beta chains were amplified and sequenced. Amplification began with first-round RT-PCR using HTBI primers, then second-round multiplex PCR was performed. Via MiXCR, TCRdb re-called the multiplex PCR reads, giving one row per CDR3 protein. The table includes 350,000 to 400,000 distinct CDR3 sequences, less than 20% detected once. The CDR3 sequence is 14 residues long. The germline gives CDR1 SGHTA, CDR2 FQGNSA. Trimming pared 2 bases from V and 3 bases from J, leaving 10 bases between. This clonotype was recorded many times. Its specificity is not known. The material sequenced was peripheral blood. The V call is TRBV7-2, the J call TRBJ2-5; D remains unclear. The clonotype comes from a woman in her late teens or twenties with stable Graves' hyperthyroidism. CDR3 region: CASSLWQDEETQYF. CDR3 DNA: TGTGCCAGCAGCTTATGGCAGGACGAAGAGACCCAGTACTTC. Using reference TRBV7-2 and TRBJ2-5 for the parts outside the CDR3, the full variable domain is GAGVSQSPSNKVTEKGKDVELRCDPISGHTALYWYRQSLGQGLEFLIYFQGNSAPDKSGLPSDRFSAERTGGSVSTLTIQRTQQEDSAVYLCASSLWQDEETQYFGPGTRLLVL.